The entry below describes one T cell receptor (beta chain). The sample belongs to a study of human thymus T cells. Assay: immunoSEQ multiplex PCR; the TCRdb copy retains only in-frame clones and omits some. The repertoire consists of some 50,000 clones, with 95% occurring once and the leading ten covering approximately 0.18%. An approximately 0.45-1 mL peripheral blood aliquot was taken intraoperatively from four of eight donors. Blood DNA came from all available leukocytes, not a fixed cell number. Sequences were obtained from blood. The source is a girl less than two years old with a congenital heart defect but otherwise immunologically healthy.

CDR3 in DNA: TGTGCCAGCAGTTACTCCTCCTACACTGAAGCTTTCTTT. As protein: CASSYSSYTEAFF. This rearrangement joins TRBV6-5 to TRBJ1-1; D remains ambiguous. Germline V gives CDR1 MNHEY, CDR2 SVGAGI. The CDR3 is 13 amino acids. V gave up 0 bases and J gave up 3 bases, with 5 bases separating them.